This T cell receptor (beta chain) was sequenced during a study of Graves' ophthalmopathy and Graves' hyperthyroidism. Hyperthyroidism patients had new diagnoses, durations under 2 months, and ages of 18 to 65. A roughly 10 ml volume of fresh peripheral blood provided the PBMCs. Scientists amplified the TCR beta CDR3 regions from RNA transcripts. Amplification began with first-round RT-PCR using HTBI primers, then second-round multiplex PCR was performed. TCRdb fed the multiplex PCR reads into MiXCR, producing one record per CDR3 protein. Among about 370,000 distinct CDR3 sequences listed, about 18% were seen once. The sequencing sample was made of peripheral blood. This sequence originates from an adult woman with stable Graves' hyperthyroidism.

CDR3 region: CASSLAARGQAYEQYF. CDR3 DNA sequence: TGCGCCAGCAGCTTGGCCGCGAGGGGCCAAGCCTACGAGCAGTACTTC. This chain connects TRBV5-1 to TRBJ2-7; D may be TRBD1 or TRBD2 (5 bases each). This CDR3 has 16 amino acids. Germline CDR1 SGHRS, CDR2 YFSETQ. V was pared by 0 bases and J by 2 bases, with 15 bases between.